What follows are 27 T cell receptor beta chains derived from one specimen sequenced in a study of cytomegalovirus exposure and HLA in healthy donors. The PCR contained 60 Vbeta and 13 Jbeta primers. The method was immunoSEQ multiplex PCR; TCRdb's version includes in-frame clones alone and lacks a portion of them. The sample has approximately 110,000 clones, 65% to 80% seen once; the top ten hold about 5%. Sequenced material: PBMCs. These receptors were obtained from a female donor in good health and CMV-seropositive.

This chain links TRBV13 with TRBJ2-3; TRBD1 agrees at 7 bases. Germline trimming cut 7 bases from V and 4 bases from J; bases unmatched to any gene: 5. Germline V gives CDR1 PRHDT, CDR2 FYEKMQ (reference sequence). CDR3 length: 13 amino acids. CDR3 loop: CASKPGGSDTQYF. The CDR3 DNA is TGTGCCAGCAAACCAGGGGGATCAGATACGCAGTATTTT.

This chain links TRBV30 with TRBJ2-6; D is perhaps TRBD2 (5 bases). The CDR3 runs 14 residues. Trimming took 0 bases from V and 2 from J, leaving 5 bases between them. Germline CDR1 and CDR2: GTSNPN and SVGIG (reference sequence). The CDR3, as DNA: TGTGCCTGGAGTGTGAGGGCTGGGGCCAACGTCCTGACTTTC. Protein: CAWSVRAGANVLTF.

The chain recombines TRBV7-3 with TRBJ1-2; 12 bases line up with TRBD1. Germline values: CDR1 SGHTA, CDR2 FQGTGA. This CDR3 is 17 amino acids long. With V trimmed by 5 bases and J by 0 bases, 7 bases remained unmatched. CDR3 amino acids: CASSNKGTGGSNYGYTF. The CDR3 DNA reads TGTGCCAGCAGCAATAAGGGGACAGGGGGCTCTAACTATGGCTACACCTTC.

The chain recombines TRBV11-2 with TRBJ2-5; 13 nucleotides align to TRBD2. CDR1 is SGHAT, CDR2 FQNNGV, per germline. CDR3 length: 18 residues. Unmatched junction bases numbered 15, after V lost 5 bases and J lost 6 bases. CDR3 bases: TGTGCCAGCAGCCTCATTGGGGCCACTAGCGGGAGGGAACAGACCCAGTACTTC. It yields the protein CASSLIGATSGREQTQYF.

This CDR3 reads CAWSGEKLFF. The CDR3 region has the DNA TGTGCCTGGAGCGGTGAAAAACTGTTTTTT. This chain connects TRBV30 to TRBJ1-4, with no clear D. Germline values: CDR1 GTSNPN, CDR2 SVGIG (reference sequence). V was pared by 3 bases and J by 7 bases, with 3 bases between. The CDR3 extends over 10 amino acids.

The gene calls are TRBV16 and TRBJ2-7; D is unresolved. V lost 1 base and J 5 bases, leaving 9 bases between the germline ends. Per the germline V gene, CDR1 is KGHSY and CDR2 is FQNENV. This CDR3 is 13 amino acids long. CDR3 loop: CASSQYSLDEQYF. DNA for the CDR3: TGTGCCAGCAGCCAATATAGCTTGGACGAGCAGTACTTC.

The V gene is TRBV29-1, the J gene TRBJ1-1; TRBD1 aligns across 8 bases. This CDR3 region has 11 residues. Germline values: CDR1 SQVTM, CDR2 ANQGSEA. V shed 6 bases, J shed 9 bases, and the junction held 6 bases outside the gene matches. The CDR3 bases are TGCAGCGTCCCCCAGGGGGCGAAAGCTTTCTTT. Its protein product is CSVPQGAKAFF.

The V call is TRBV5-1, the J call TRBJ2-5; D remains unclear. The CDR3 length is 13 residues. V lost 2 bases, J lost 5 bases, and 10 bases lay in between. Germline-derived CDR1 and CDR2 are SGHRS and YFSETQ. The chain's CDR3 is CASSLLGRETQYF. The CDR3 DNA reads as TGCGCCAGCAGCTTACTGGGCAGGGAGACCCAGTACTTC.

The chain combines TRBV6-1 with TRBJ2-4; 8 bases align to TRBD1. The junction had 4 bases not matched to a gene; V was cut back by 6 bases and J by 0 bases. The CDR3 runs 15 residues. Germline V gene data show CDR1 as MNHNS and CDR2 as SASEGT. This CDR3 reads CASSEDRAAKNIQYF. DNA of the CDR3: TGTGCCAGCAGCGAGGACAGGGCAGCCAAAAACATTCAGTACTTC.

This chain joins TRBV18 and TRBJ1-5; D gene ambiguous. The CDR3 has 16 amino acids. V lost 3 bases and J lost 0, with 12 bases in between. Germline-derived CDR1 and CDR2 are KGHSH and LQKENI. CDR3 amino acids: CASSPDTVYSNQPQHF. CDR3 coding DNA: TGTGCCAGCTCACCTGATACAGTATATAGCAATCAGCCCCAGCATTTT.

The chain couples TRBV30 to TRBJ1-5, with D hard to call. Deletions cut 4 bases from V and 3 bases from J, with 10 bases between. This CDR3 has 13 residues. Germline V lookup: CDR1 GTSNPN, CDR2 SVGIG (reference sequence). The CDR3 sequence is CAWTLAHNQPQHF. CDR3 bases: TGTGCCTGGACTCTAGCCCACAATCAGCCCCAGCATTTT.

The rearrangement uses TRBV2 and TRBJ2-2; 13 bases match TRBD2. Unmatched junction bases numbered 5, after V lost 7 bases and J lost 0 bases. Germline CDR1 reads SNHLY; CDR2 reads FYNNEI. This CDR3 has 17 amino acids. The CDR3 is CASTGLAGISNTGELFF. In DNA, the CDR3 is TGTGCCAGCACGGGACTAGCGGGAATCTCGAACACCGGGGAGCTGTTTTTT.

The chain couples TRBV5-1 to TRBJ2-3; D is perhaps TRBD2 (5 bases). This CDR3 region has 13 residues. CDR1 is SGHRS, CDR2 YFSETQ, per germline. The ends were cut back, 8 bases at V and 1 base at J, with 11 bases in the middle. CDR3 DNA sequence: TGCGCCAGTGGAGCGCGGGGCACAGATACGCAGTATTTT. Its translation: CASGARGTDTQYF.

The chain carries TRBV9 and TRBJ1-4; D unresolved. V gave up 3 bases and J gave up 0 bases, with 6 bases separating them. The CDR3 has 14 amino acids. CDR1 is SGDLS and CDR2 is YYNGEE in the germline V gene. The CDR3 reads CASSGGSTNEKLFF. The DNA of the CDR3 is TGTGCCAGCAGCGGCGGTTCAACTAATGAAAAACTGTTTTTT.

J is TRBJ1-1 and V is TRBV9; D may be TRBD1 (6 bases). V was shortened by 0 bases and J by 1 base, with 13 bases between the two germline ends. CDR3 size: 16 residues. CDR1 and CDR2 (germline): SGDLS, YYNGEE. CDR3 nucleotides: TGTGCCAGCAGCGTAGCCCCAGGGGCCCCGAACACTGAAGCTTTCTTT. This translates into CASSVAPGAPNTEAFF. The variable domain in full, completed from reference TRBV9 and TRBJ1-1, reads DSGVTQTPKHLITATGQRVTLRCSPRSGDLSVYWYQQSLDQGLQFLIQYYNGEERAKGNILERFSAQQFPDLHSELNLSSLELGDSALYFCASSVAPGAPNTEAFFGQGTRLTVV.

The chain joins TRBV9 to TRBJ2-1; 10 bases line up with TRBD2. V gave up 4 bases and J gave up 6 bases; unmatched junction bases: 13. The CDR3 contains 17 residues. Germline values: CDR1 SGDLS, CDR2 YYNGEE. CDR3 in amino acids: CASSFSPSGGAGNEQFF. The DNA of the CDR3 is TGTGCCAGCAGCTTTAGTCCAAGCGGGGGGGCGGGCAATGAGCAGTTCTTC.

The chain links TRBV29-1 to TRBJ1-1; TRBD1 aligns across 9 bases. The CDR3 is made up of 14 amino acids. The ends lost 5 bases at V and 5 bases at J; junction bases unmatched: 9. CDR1 is SQVTM and CDR2 is ANQGSEA in the germline V gene. For the CDR3, the DNA is TGCAGCGTTTCGAGGACAGGGGTCGAAACTGAAGCTTTCTTT. It encodes CSVSRTGVETEAFF.

The sample holds one count of this clone. The chain employs TRBV30 and TRBJ1-3, with no clear D. The CDR3 runs 15 residues. Between the trimmed V and J ends, which lost 2 bases and 4 bases, there was a span of 15 bases. Germline assignment: CDR1 GTSNPN and CDR2 SVGIG (reference sequence). For the CDR3, the DNA is TGTGCCTGGAGTCTTCGGGTATCTGTGGGAAACACCATATATTTT. It encodes CAWSLRVSVGNTIYF.

The V call is TRBV14, the J call TRBJ1-2; D is possibly TRBD1 (5 bases). Germline values: CDR1 SGHDN, CDR2 FVKESK. Trimming removed 7 bases from V and 4 bases from J, with 16 bases in between. This CDR3 comprises 14 residues. CDR3 coding DNA: TGTGCCAGCAACCCAGGAGGGACGATCTATGGCTACACCTTC. Protein product: CASNPGGTIYGYTF.

The chain links TRBV11-2 to TRBJ2-7; possibly TRBD2 for D (5 bases). The V gene lost 5 bases and the J gene lost 4 bases, with 18 bases spanning the gap. The CDR3 loop spans 15 amino acids. From germline, CDR1 is SGHAT and CDR2 FQNNGV. For the CDR3, the DNA is TGTGCCAGCAGCCGTCCGGCGAGGTCGGGGTACGAGCAGTACTTC. Residues: CASSRPARSGYEQYF.

The chain joins TRBV18 to TRBJ1-1, with D possibly being TRBD1 (6 bases). The CDR3 has 13 residues. The germline V and J ends were trimmed by 6 bases and 3 bases, with 11 bases remaining between them. The germline V gene encodes CDR1 KGHSH and CDR2 LQKENI. CDR3 DNA sequence: TGTGCCAGCTCTGGGGACAAGTACACTGAAGCTTTCTTT. Translation: CASSGDKYTEAFF.

The CDR3 loop reads CASSRTSGGYEQYF. CDR3 bases: TGTGCCAGCAGTAGGACTAGCGGGGGTTACGAGCAGTACTTC. The V call is TRBV27, the J call TRBJ2-7; 13 nucleotides agree with TRBD2. The CDR3 spans 14 residues. V lost 5 bases to trimming and J lost 4 bases; unmatched junction nucleotides: 2. CDR1 MNHEY and CDR2 SMNVEV come from the germline V gene (reference sequence).

The rearrangement joins TRBV6-4 to TRBJ2-3, with TRBD2 identical over 8 bases. The V gene end was trimmed by 6 bases and the J gene end by 2 bases; junction bases not matched to a gene: 10. The CDR3 runs to 16 residues. CDR1 and CDR2 (germline): MRHNA, SNTAGT. CDR3 in DNA: TGTGCCAGCAGGCGGATGGCGGGAGGCCCCACAGATACGCAGTATTTT. Translation: CASRRMAGGPTDTQYF.

The chain uses TRBV6-5 and TRBJ2-7, with 9 nucleotides matching TRBD1. Germline CDR1 reads MNHEY; CDR2 reads SVGAGI. V was pared by 6 bases and J by 5 bases, with 11 bases of the junction left unmatched. This CDR3 contains 15 residues. The CDR3 DNA follows: TGTGCCAGCAGGGAATCGGGACAGGGATTGAACGAGCAGTACTTC. Translation: CASRESGQGLNEQYF.

V and J are TRBV7-9 and TRBJ2-7; possibly TRBD1 for D (6 bases). This CDR3 comprises 14 residues. V lost 5 bases and J 1 base, leaving 12 bases between the germline ends. Germline V CDR1 and CDR2: SEHNR, FQNEAQ (reference sequence). The CDR3 sequence is CASSPQGGSYEQYF. The CDR3 DNA sequence: TGTGCCAGCAGCCCACAGGGCGGATCCTACGAGCAGTACTTC.

The gene calls are TRBV21-1 and TRBJ2-7; the table's D call, TRBD2, has no DNA check behind it. TRBV21-1 is labeled a pseudogene. CDR3 length: 17 amino acids. CDR3 nucleotides: TGTGCCAGCAGCAAAGGTAAGCGGGGGGGTAAAGTTTGCGAGCAGTACTTC. Translation gives CASSKGKRGGKVCEQYF.

The genes are TRBV28 and TRBJ2-7, with D possibly matching TRBD2 (6 bases). This CDR3 is built from 14 residues. The V end lost 8 bases, the J end lost 0 bases, and 14 bases lay between the germline ends. Germline V CDR1 and CDR2: MDHEN, SYDVKM. CDR3 nucleotides: TGTGCCAGCCTGAGGCGGGAAGGCTCCTACGAGCAGTACTTC. This sequence encodes CASLRREGSYEQYF.